Shown below are 10 T cell receptor beta chains from a single sample sequenced in a study of T cell repertoires in cytomegalovirus infection. TCRdb reprocessed the reads via MiXCR and lists one record per CDR3 protein. The data show more than 85,000 distinct CDR3 sequences, with 16% seen just once and over 8% held by the top ten. The sample comprised PBMCs. The receptors come from a human donor in good health (CMV status not recorded). Some clones in this sample may be carry-over from other donors' samples.

The table lists this clonotype with many counts. This chain links TRBV7-2 with TRBJ1-5; 7 bases are a match to TRBD1. V trimming: 5 bases; J trimming: 6 bases; junction bases outside the gene matches: 4. Per germline, CDR1 SGHTA and CDR2 FQGNSA. CDR3 length: 13 residues. The CDR3 DNA follows: TGTGCCAGCAGCCCCGACAGGGTTCAGCCCCAGCATTTT. This translates into CASSPDRVQPQHF.

This clonotype was found many times. The DNA of the CDR3 is TGTGCCAGTAGTATCGATCCTAGTACAGATACGCAGTATTTT. Translated: CASSIDPSTDTQYF. This chain connects TRBV19 to TRBJ2-3; the D is unclear. CDR3 length equals 14 residues. V was shortened by 3 bases and J by 3 bases, with 10 bases between the two germline ends. The germline V gene encodes CDR1 LNHDA and CDR2 SQIVND (reference sequence).

A few counts support this clonotype. The genes are TRBV6-1 and TRBJ2-5, with TRBD2 matching 7 bases. Germline CDR1 is MNHNS and CDR2 is SASEGT. The V gene end was trimmed by 4 bases and the J gene end by 2 bases; junction bases not matched to a gene: 10. CDR3 length equals 16 residues. The CDR3 coding sequence is TGTGCCAGCAGTGTAGGCGTTGCGGGGGAGCAAGAGACCCAGTACTTC. Protein sequence: CASSVGVAGEQETQYF.

This clonotype was seen only a few times. The chain couples TRBV19 to TRBJ1-2; TRBD1 aligns across 7 bases. The CDR3 contains 15 residues. The junction had 9 bases not matched to a gene; V was cut back by 6 bases and J by 2 bases. In germline, CDR1 is LNHDA, CDR2 SQIVND (reference sequence). CDR3 amino acids: CASRSGTANNYGYTF. In DNA, the CDR3 is TGTGCCAGTAGATCCGGGACAGCAAACAACTATGGCTACACCTTC.

This clonotype was picked up many times. The gene calls are TRBV28 and TRBJ1-5; 7 bases agree with TRBD1. The germline V gene has CDR1 MDHEN and CDR2 SYDVKM. Unmatched junction bases numbered 5, after V lost 3 bases and J lost 0 bases. The CDR3 is 16 residues long. As DNA, the CDR3 is TGTGCCAGCAGTTTCCGGGACAGATATAGCAATCAGCCCCAGCATTTT. Its translation is CASSFRDRYSNQPQHF.

This clonotype was detected a few times. The chain combines TRBV7-2 with TRBJ2-7, with 9 nucleotides matching TRBD2. With V trimmed by 1 base and J by 4 bases, 8 bases remained unmatched. The CDR3 runs 16 residues. Germline-derived CDR1 and CDR2 are SGHTA and FQGNSA. The CDR3 protein is CASSLVQGGGAYEQYF. The DNA of the CDR3 is TGTGCCAGCAGCTTAGTACAGGGCGGGGGGGCATACGAGCAGTACTTC.

The chain employs TRBV4-1 and TRBJ1-2; weak D call: TRBD1 (5 bases). The germline CDR1 and CDR2 sequences are MGHRA and YSYEKL. The CDR3 has 15 amino acids. Between the trimmed V and J ends, which lost 0 bases and 5 bases, there was a span of 13 bases. The CDR3 spells CASSQDPGTYYGYTF. CDR3 sequence (DNA): TGCGCCAGCAGCCAAGATCCCGGGACGTATTATGGCTACACCTTC.

This clonotype was counted a few times. V gene TRBV7-6 combines with J gene TRBJ1-4; D perhaps matches TRBD1 (6 bases). The V end was cut by 2 bases, the J end by 7 bases, with 11 bases between. Germline V gene sequence: CDR1 SGHVS, CDR2 FNYEAQ. The CDR3 runs 14 residues. The CDR3 DNA reads as TGTGCCAGCAGCTTAAAGGTGACAGGTGAAAAACTGTTTTTT. Its protein product is CASSLKVTGEKLFF.

This clonotype was seen only a few times. The chain couples TRBV19 to TRBJ2-7; D remains ambiguous. This CDR3 is 13 amino acids long. V lost 3 bases to trimming and J lost 7 bases, with 13 bases between them. The germline CDR1 and CDR2 sequences are LNHDA and SQIVND (reference sequence). CDR3 sequence (DNA): TGTGCCAGTAGTATCGCCGTCCCCCGGGAGCAGTACTTC. This encodes CASSIAVPREQYF.

This clonotype was picked up a small number of times. The chain has TRBV5-5 and TRBJ1-3; D is ambiguous. The CDR3 runs 14 residues. The germline CDR1 and CDR2 sequences are SGHKS and YYEKEE (reference sequence). Trimming shortened V by 2 bases and J by 0 bases, and 6 bases separated the two germline ends. The CDR3 here is CASSLDSSGNTIYF. The CDR3 DNA sequence: TGTGCCAGCAGCTTAGATTCCTCTGGAAACACCATATATTTT.